Following are 4 T cell receptor beta chains from one sample sequenced in a study of shared clonotypes between healthy human individuals. Assay used: immunoSEQ multiplex PCR; TCRdb lists only in-frame clones, some missing. The sample shows about 2 million clones, 85% to 95% of them seen only once. Sample: naive CD4+ T cells sorted from blood. Subset denoted: CD45RA+ positively selected. The receptors here all came from a young man in good health.

V usage is TRBV10-2 and J usage is TRBJ2-1; tentative D call: TRBD2 (5 bases). Trimming took off 3 bases at V and 11 bases at J, with 11 bases between the two ends. This CDR3 is built from 12 residues. Germline loops: CDR1 WSHSY, CDR2 SAAADI. In DNA, the CDR3 is TGCGCCAGCAGTGATTCCCCCGGGAAGCAGTTCTTC. The encoded protein is CASSDSPGKQFF.

The J gene is TRBJ2-1, the V gene TRBV5-4; D is uncertain. Looked up from germline, CDR1 is SGHNT and CDR2 is YYREEE (reference sequence). Deletions cut 2 bases from V and 6 bases from J, with 6 bases between. The CDR3 contains 12 residues. This chain's CDR3 is CASSFPPNEQFF. The CDR3 DNA reads TGTGCCAGCAGCTTTCCCCCCAATGAGCAGTTCTTC.

As regards this clone: Different DNA sequences within this sample yield the same CDR3. The chain is built from TRBV5-1 and TRBJ1-5; D remains unclear. The CDR3 covers 14 residues. V lost 0 bases to trimming and J lost 1 base, with 5 bases between them. Germline loops: CDR1 SGHRS, CDR2 YFSETQ. CDR3: CASSLGGSNQPQHF. CDR3 DNA sequence: TGCGCCAGCAGCTTGGGAGGAAGCAATCAGCCCCAGCATTTT.

The chain recombines TRBV25-1 with TRBJ1-1; no reliable D call. This CDR3 has 13 amino acids. Trimming took 5 bases from V and 0 from J, leaving 7 bases between them. Per germline, CDR1 MGHDK and CDR2 SYGVNS. The CDR3 nucleotides read TGTGCCAGCAGTTATACAATGAACACTGAAGCTTTCTTT. Amino acid sequence: CASSYTMNTEAFF.